This T cell receptor beta chain comes out of a study of blood T cell repertoires in COVID-19. This table comes from immunoSEQ multiplex PCR, and its TCRdb copy is limited to in-frame clones, with some not included. The sample consists of a few hundred thousand clones, almost 90% of them appearing once. Trimming pared 0 bases from V and 8 bases from J, leaving 10 bases between. The CDR3 length is 13 residues. CDR1 and CDR2 (germline): MNHEY, SVGAGI. The rearrangement joins TRBV6-5 to TRBJ1-2; D is unclear. This sequence was found in an elderly man with acute or convalescent COVID-19. Sequencing was performed on peripheral blood. Here the CDR3 reads CASSYSRGSGYTF. The DNA for the CDR3 is TGTGCCAGCAGTTACTCCCGAGGATCCGGCTACACCTTC.